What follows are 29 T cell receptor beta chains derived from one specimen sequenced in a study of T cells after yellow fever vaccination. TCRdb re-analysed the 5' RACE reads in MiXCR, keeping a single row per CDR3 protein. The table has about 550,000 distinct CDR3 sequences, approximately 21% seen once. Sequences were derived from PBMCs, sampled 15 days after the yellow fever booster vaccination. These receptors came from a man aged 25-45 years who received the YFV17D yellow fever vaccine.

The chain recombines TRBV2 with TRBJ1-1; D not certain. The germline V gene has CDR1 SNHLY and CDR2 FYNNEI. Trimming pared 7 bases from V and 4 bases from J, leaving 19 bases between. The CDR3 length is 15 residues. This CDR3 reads CASTSSGPGGTEAFF. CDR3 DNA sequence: TGTGCCAGCACCTCCTCGGGCCCAGGTGGCACTGAAGCTTTCTTT.

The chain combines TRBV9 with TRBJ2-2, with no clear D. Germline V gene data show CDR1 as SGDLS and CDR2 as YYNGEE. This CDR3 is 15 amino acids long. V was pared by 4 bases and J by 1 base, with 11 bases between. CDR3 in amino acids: CASSIEIGNTGELFF. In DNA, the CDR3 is TGTGCCAGCAGCATTGAGATAGGGAACACCGGGGAGCTGTTTTTT.

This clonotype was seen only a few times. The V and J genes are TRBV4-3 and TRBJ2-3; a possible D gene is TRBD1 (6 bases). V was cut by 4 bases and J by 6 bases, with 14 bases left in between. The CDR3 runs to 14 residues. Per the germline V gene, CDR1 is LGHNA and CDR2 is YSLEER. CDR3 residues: CASSLTGIEDTQYF. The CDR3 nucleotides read TGCGCCAGCAGCCTTACAGGGATAGAGGATACGCAGTATTTT.

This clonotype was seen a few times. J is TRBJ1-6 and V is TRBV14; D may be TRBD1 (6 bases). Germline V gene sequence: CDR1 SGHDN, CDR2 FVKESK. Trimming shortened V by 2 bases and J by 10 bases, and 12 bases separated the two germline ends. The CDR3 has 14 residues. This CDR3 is CASSQQGRESPLHF. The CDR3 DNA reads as TGTGCCAGCAGCCAACAGGGGAGAGAATCACCCCTCCACTTT.

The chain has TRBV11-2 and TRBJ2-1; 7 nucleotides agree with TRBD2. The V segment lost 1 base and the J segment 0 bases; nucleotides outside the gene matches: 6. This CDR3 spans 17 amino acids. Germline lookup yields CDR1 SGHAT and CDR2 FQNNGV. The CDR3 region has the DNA TGTGCCAGCAGCTTAGTAACCCCTAGCGGCTCCTACAATGAGCAGTTCTTC. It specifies CASSLVTPSGSYNEQFF.

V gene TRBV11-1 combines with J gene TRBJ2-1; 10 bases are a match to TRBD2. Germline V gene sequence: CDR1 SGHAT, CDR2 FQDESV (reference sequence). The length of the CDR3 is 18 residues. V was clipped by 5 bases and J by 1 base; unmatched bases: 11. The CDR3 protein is CASSPRRASGSSYNEQFF. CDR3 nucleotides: TGTGCCAGCAGCCCCCGGCGGGCTAGCGGGAGTTCCTACAATGAGCAGTTCTTC. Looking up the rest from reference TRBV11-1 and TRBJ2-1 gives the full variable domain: EAEVAQSPRYKITEKSQAVAFWCDPISGHATLYWYRQILGQGPELLVQFQDESVVDDSQLPKDRFSAERLKGVDSTLKIQPAELGDSAMYLCASSPRRASGSSYNEQFFGPGTRLTVL.

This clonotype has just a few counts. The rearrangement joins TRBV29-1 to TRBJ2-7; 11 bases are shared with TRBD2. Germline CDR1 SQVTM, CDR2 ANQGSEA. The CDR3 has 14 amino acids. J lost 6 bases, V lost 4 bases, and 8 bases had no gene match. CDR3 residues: CSVGHTSGSSEQYF. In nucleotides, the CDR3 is TGCAGCGTTGGCCATACTAGCGGGAGTTCCGAGCAGTACTTC.

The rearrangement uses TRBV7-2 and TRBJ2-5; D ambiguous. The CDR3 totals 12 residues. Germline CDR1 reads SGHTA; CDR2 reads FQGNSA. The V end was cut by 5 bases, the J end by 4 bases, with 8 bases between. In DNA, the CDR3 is TGTGCCAGCAGCCCGGCAAGAGAGACCCAGTACTTC. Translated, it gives CASSPARETQYF.

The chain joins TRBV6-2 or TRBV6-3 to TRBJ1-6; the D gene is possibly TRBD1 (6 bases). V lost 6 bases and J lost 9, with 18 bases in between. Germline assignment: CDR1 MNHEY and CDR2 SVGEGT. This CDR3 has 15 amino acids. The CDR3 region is CASRRTLGGSSPLHF. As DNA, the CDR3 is TGTGCCAGCAGAAGAACACTAGGGGGTTCTTCACCCCTCCACTTT.

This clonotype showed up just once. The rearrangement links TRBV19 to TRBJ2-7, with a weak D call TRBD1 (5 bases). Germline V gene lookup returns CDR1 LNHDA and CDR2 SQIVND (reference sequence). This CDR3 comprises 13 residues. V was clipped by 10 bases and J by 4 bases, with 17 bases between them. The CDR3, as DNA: TGTGCCACCCGTGGGCAGGGCTTTTACGAGCAGTACTTC. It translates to CATRGQGFYEQYF.

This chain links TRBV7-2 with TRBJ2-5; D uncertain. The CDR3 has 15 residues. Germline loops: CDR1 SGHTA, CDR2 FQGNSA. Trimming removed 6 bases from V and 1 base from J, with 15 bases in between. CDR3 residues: CASRFAPGFQETQYF. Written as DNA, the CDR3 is TGTGCCAGCAGATTTGCTCCCGGGTTCCAAGAGACCCAGTACTTC. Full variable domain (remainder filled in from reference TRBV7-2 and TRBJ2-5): GAGVSQSPSNKVTEKGKDVELRCDPISGHTALYWYRQSLGQGLEFLIYFQGNSAPDKSGLPSDRFSAERTGGSVSTLTIQRTQQEDSAVYLCASRFAPGFQETQYFGPGTRLLVL.

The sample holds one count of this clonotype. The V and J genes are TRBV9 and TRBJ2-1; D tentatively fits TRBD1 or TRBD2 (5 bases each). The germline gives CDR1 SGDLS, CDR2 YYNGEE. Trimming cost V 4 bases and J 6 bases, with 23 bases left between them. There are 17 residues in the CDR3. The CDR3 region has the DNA TGTGCCAGCAGCCCCCAGGGATTAGCGTTGATTTCCAATGAGCAGTTCTTC. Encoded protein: CASSPQGLALISNEQFF.

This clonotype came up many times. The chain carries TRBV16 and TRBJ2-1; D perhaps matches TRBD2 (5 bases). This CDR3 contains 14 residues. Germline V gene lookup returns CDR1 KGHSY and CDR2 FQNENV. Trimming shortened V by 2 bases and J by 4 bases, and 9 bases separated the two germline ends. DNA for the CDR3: TGTGCCAGCAGCCAAACGGGAAGGTACAATGAGCAGTTCTTC. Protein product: CASSQTGRYNEQFF. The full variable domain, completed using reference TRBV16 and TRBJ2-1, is GEEVAQTPKHLVRGEGQKAKLYCAPIKGHSYVFWYQQVLKNEFKFLISFQNENVFDETGMPKERFSAKCLPNSPCSLEIQATKLEDSAVYFCASSQTGRYNEQFFGPGTRLTVL.

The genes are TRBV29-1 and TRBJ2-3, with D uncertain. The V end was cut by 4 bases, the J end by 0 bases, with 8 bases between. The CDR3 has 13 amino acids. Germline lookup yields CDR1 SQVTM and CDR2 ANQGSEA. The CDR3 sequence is CSVVKGSTDTQYF. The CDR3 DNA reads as TGCAGCGTTGTCAAGGGAAGCACAGATACGCAGTATTTT.

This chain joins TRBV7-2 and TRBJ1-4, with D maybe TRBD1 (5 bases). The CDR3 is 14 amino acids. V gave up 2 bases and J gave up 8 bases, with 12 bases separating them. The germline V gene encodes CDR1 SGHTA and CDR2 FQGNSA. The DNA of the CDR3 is TGTGCCAGCAGCTTACGGATTGGGGGAGAAAAACTGTTTTTT. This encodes CASSLRIGGEKLFF.

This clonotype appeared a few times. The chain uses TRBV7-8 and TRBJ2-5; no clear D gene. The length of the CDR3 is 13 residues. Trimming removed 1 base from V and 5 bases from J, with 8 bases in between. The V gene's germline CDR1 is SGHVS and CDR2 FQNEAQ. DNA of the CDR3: TGTGCCAGCAGCTTAGGCCAGTCGGAGACCCAGTACTTC. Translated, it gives CASSLGQSETQYF. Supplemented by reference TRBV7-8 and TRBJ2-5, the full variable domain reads GAGVSQSPRYKVAKRGQDVALRCDPISGHVSLFWYQQALGQGPEFLTYFQNEAQLDKSGLPSDRFFAERPEGSVSTLKIQRTQQEDSAVYLCASSLGQSETQYFGPGTRLLVL.

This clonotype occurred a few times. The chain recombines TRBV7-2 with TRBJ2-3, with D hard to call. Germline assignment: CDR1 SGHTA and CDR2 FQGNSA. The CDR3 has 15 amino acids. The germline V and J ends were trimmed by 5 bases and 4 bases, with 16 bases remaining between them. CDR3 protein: CASSRSLPLADTQYF. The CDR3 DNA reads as TGTGCCAGCAGCCGGTCCCTCCCATTGGCAGATACGCAGTATTTT.

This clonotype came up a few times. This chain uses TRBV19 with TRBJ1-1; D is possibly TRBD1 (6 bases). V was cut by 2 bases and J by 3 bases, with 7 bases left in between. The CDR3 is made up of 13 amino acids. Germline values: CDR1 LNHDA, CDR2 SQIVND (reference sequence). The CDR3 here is CASSINRDTEAFF. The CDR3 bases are TGTGCCAGTAGTATAAACAGGGACACTGAAGCTTTCTTT.

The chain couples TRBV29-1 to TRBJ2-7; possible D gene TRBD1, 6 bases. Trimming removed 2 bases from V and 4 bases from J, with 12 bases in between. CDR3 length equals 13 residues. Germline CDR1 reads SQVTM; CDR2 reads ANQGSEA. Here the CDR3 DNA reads TGCAGCGTTGAACCAGGAACAGGGTACGAGCAGTACTTC. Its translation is CSVEPGTGYEQYF.

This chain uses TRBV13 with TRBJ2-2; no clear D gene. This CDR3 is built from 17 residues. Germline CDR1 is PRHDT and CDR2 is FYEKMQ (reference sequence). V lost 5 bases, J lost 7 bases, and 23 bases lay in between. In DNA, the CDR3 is TGTGCCAGCAGCGTAGACGCTACAGCCGGGCCTTTCGGGGAGCTGTTTTTT. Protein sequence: CASSVDATAGPFGELFF.

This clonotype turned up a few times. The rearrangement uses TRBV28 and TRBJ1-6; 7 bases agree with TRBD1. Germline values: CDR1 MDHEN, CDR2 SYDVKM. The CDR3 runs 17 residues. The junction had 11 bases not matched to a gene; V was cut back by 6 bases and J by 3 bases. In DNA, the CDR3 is TGTGCCAGCAGCGGAGGAGGGGGCGCGTTCTATAATTCACCCCTCCACTTT. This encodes CASSGGGGAFYNSPLHF.

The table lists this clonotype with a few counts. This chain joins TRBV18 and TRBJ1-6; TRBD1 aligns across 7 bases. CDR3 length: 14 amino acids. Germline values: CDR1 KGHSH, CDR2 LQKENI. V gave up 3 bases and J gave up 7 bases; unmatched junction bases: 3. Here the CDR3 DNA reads TGTGCCAGCTCACCTCGACAGGGCAATTCACCCCTCCACTTT. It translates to CASSPRQGNSPLHF.

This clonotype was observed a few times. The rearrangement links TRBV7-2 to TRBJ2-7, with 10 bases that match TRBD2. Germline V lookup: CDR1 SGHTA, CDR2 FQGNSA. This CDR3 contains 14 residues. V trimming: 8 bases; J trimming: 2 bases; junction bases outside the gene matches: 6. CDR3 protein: CASGVTSGTYEQYF. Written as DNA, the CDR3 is TGTGCCAGCGGGGTCACTAGCGGGACCTACGAGCAGTACTTC.

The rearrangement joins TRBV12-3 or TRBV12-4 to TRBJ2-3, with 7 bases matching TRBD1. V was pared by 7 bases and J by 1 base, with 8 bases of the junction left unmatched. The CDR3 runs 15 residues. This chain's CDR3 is CASIFRGTGTDTQYF. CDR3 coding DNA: TGTGCCAGCATCTTTAGAGGGACAGGCACAGATACGCAGTATTTT.

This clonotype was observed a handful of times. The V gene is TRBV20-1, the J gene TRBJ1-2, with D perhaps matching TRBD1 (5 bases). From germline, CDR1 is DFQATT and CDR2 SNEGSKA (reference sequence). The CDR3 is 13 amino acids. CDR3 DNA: TGCACTGATCAGGGCCGCCCGGGCTATGGCTACACCTTC. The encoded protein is CTDQGRPGYGYTF.

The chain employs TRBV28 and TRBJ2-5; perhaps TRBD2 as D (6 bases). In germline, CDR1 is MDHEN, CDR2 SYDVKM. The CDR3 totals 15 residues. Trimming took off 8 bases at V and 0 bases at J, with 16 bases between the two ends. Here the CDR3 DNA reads TGTGCCAGCCCACCTTCACGGGGGTACCAAGAGACCCAGTACTTC. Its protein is CASPPSRGYQETQYF.

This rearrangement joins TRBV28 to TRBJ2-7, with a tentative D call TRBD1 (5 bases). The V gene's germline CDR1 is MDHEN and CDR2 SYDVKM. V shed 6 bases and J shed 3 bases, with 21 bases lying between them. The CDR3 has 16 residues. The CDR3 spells CASSPPTRQILYEQYF. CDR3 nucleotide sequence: TGTGCCAGCAGCCCCCCTACGAGACAGATCCTCTACGAGCAGTACTTC.

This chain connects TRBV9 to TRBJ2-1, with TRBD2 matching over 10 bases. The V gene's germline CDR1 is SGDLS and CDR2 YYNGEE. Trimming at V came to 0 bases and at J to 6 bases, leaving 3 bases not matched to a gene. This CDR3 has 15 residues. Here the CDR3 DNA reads TGTGCCAGCAGCGTAGCGCCTAGCGGGAGCAATGAGCAGTTCTTC. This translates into CASSVAPSGSNEQFF.

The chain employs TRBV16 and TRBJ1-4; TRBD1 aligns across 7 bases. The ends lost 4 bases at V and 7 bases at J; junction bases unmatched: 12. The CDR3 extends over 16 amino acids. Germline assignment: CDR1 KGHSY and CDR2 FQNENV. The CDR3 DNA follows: TGTGCCAGCAGCCTCCTACAGGGGTTCGTTGCTGAAAAACTGTTTTTT. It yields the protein CASSLLQGFVAEKLFF.